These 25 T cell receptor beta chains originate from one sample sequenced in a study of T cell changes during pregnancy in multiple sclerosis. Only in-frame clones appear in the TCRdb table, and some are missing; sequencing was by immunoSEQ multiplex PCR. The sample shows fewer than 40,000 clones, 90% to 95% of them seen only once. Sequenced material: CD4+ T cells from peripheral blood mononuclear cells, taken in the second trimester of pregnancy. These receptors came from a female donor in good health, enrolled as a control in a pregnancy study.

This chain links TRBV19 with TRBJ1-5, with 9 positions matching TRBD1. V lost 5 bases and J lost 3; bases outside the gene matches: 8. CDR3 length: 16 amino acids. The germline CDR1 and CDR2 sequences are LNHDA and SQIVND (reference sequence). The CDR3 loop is CASSFLGTGYNQPQHF. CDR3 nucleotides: TGTGCCAGTAGTTTCCTCGGGACAGGGTACAATCAGCCCCAGCATTTT.

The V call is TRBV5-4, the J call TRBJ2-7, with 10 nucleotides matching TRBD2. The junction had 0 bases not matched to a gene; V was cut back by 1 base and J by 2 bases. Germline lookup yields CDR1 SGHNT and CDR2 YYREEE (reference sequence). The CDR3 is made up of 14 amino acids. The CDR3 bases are TGTGCCAGCAGCTTGCTAGCGGGGGCCTACGAGCAGTACTTC. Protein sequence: CASSLLAGAYEQYF.

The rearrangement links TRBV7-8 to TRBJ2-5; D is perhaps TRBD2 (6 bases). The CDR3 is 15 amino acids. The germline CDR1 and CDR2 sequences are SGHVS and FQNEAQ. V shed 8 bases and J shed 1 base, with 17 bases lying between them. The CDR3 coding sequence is TGTGCCAGCTCCGGTATGCGGGGCGGCCAAGAGACCCAGTACTTC. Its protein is CASSGMRGGQETQYF.

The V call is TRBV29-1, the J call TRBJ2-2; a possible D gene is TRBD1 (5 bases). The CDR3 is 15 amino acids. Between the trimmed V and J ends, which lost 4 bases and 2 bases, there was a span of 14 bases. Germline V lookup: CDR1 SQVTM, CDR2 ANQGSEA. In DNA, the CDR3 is TGCAGCGTTGTAGGGCCAGGGCGAAACACCGGGGAGCTGTTTTTT. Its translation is CSVVGPGRNTGELFF.

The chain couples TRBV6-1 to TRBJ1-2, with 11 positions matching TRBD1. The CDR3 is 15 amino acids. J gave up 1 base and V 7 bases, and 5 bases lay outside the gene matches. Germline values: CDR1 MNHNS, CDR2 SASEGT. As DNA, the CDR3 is TGTGCCAGCACCACCGGGACAGGGGGTAACTATGGCTACACCTTC. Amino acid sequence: CASTTGTGGNYGYTF.

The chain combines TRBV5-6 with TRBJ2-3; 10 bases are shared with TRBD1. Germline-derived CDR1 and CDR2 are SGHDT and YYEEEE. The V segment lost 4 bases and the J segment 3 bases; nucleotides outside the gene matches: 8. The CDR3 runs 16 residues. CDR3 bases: TGTGCCAGCAGCACGACCGGGACAGGGGAAACAGATACGCAGTATTTT. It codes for CASSTTGTGETDTQYF.

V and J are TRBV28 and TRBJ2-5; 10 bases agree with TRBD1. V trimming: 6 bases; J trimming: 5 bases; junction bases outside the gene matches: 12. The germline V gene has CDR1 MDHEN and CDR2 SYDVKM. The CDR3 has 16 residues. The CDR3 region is CASSWLGTGESETQYF. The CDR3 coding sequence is TGTGCCAGCAGCTGGCTGGGGACAGGGGAGAGCGAGACCCAGTACTTC. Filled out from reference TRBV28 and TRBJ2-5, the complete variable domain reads DVKVTQSSRYLVKRTGEKVFLECVQDMDHENMFWYRQDPGLGLRLIYFSYDVKMKEKGDIPEGYSVSREKKERFSLILESASTNQTSMYLCASSWLGTGESETQYFGPGTRLLVL.

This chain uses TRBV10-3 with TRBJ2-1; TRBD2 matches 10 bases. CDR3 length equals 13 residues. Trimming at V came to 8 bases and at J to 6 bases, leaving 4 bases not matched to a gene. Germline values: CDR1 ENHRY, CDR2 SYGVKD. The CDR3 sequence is CAIRVAGGNEQFF. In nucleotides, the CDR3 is TGTGCCATCCGGGTAGCGGGGGGCAATGAGCAGTTCTTC.

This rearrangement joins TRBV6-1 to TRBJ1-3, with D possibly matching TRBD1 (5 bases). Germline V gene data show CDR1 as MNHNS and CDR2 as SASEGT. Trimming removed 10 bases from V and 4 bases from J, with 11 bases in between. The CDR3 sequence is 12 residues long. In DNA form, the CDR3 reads TGTGCCACCTCGACAGTCGGAAACACCATATATTTT. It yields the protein CATSTVGNTIYF.

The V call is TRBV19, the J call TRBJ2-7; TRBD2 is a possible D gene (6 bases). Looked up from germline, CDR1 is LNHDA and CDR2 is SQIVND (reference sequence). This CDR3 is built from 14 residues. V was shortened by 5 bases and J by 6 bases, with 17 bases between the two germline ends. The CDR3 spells CASSPNWGVGEQYF. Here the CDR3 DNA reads TGTGCCAGTAGTCCCAATTGGGGGGTCGGCGAGCAGTACTTC.

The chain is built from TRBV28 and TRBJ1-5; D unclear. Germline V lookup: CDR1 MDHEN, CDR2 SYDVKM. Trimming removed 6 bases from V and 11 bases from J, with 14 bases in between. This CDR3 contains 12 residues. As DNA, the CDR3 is TGTGCCAGCAGCTTTGAGAAAATGACCCAGCATTTT. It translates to CASSFEKMTQHF.

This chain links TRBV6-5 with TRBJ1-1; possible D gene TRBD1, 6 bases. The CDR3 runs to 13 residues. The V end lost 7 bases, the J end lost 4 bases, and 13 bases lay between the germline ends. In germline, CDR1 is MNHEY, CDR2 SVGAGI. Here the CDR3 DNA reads TGTGCCAGCATGGGGGGGCTTGGCACTGAAGCTTTCTTT. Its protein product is CASMGGLGTEAFF.

Here the CDR3 reads CAWIREGYTYGYTF. In DNA form, the CDR3 reads TGTGCCTGGATTAGGGAGGGGTACACCTATGGCTACACCTTC. V is TRBV30 and J is TRBJ1-2; possible D gene TRBD1, 5 bases. The CDR3 length is 14 residues. Deletions cut 4 bases from V and 4 bases from J, with 16 bases between. The germline gives CDR1 GTSNPN, CDR2 SVGIG (reference sequence).

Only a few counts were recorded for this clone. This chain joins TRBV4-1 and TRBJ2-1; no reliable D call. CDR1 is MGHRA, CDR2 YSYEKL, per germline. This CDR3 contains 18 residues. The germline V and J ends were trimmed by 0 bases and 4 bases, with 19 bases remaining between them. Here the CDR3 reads CASSQEDSSLLAYNEQFF. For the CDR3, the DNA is TGCGCCAGCAGCCAAGAAGATAGCTCACTCTTAGCATACAATGAGCAGTTCTTC.

In nucleotides, the CDR3 is TGTGCCTGGAGTGGGGCGTACACCGGGGAGCTGTTTTTT. Translating gives CAWSGAYTGELFF. V gene TRBV30 combines with J gene TRBJ2-2; D unresolved. Trimming took off 1 base at V and 3 bases at J, with 6 bases between the two ends. The CDR3 is made up of 13 amino acids. Germline V gene lookup returns CDR1 GTSNPN and CDR2 SVGIG (reference sequence).

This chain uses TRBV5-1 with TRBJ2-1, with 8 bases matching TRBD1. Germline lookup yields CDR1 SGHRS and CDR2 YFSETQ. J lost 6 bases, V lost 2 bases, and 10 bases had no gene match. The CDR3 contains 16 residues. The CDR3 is CASSFGAATGGNEQFF. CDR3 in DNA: TGCGCCAGCAGCTTTGGGGCGGCCACAGGGGGCAATGAGCAGTTCTTC. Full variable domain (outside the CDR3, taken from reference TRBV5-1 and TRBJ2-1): KAGVTQTPRYLIKTRGQQVTLSCSPISGHRSVSWYQQTPGQGLQFLFEYFSETQRNKGNFPGRFSGRQFSNSRSEMNVSTLELGDSALYLCASSFGAATGGNEQFFGPGTRLTVL.

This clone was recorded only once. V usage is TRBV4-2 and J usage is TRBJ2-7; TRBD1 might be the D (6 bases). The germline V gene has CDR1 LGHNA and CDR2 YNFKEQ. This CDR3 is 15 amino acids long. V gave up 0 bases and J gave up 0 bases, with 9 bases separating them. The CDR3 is CASSQDAGASYEQYF. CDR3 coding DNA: TGTGCCAGCAGCCAAGACGCAGGGGCCTCCTACGAGCAGTACTTC.

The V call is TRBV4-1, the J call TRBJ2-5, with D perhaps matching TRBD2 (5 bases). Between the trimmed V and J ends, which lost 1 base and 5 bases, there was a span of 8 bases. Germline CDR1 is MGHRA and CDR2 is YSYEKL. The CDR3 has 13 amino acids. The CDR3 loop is CASSQAEGETQYF. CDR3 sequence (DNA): TGCGCCAGCAGCCAAGCCGAGGGTGAGACCCAGTACTTC.

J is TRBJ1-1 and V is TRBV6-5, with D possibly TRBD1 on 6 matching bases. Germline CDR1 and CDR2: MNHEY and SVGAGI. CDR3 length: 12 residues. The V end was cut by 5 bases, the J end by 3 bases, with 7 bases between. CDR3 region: CASSGQHTEAFF. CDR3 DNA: TGTGCCAGCAGTGGACAGCACACTGAAGCTTTCTTT.

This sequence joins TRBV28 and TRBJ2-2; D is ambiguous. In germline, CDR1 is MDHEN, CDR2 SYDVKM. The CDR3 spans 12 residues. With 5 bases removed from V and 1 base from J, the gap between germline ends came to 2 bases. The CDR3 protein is CASSLNTGELFF. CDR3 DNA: TGTGCCAGCAGTCTGAACACCGGGGAGCTGTTTTTT.

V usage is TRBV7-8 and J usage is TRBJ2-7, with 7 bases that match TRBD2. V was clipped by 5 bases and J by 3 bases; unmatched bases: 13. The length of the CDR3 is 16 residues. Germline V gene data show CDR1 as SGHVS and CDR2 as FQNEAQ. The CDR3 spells CASSLSRGRGGYEQYF. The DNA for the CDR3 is TGTGCCAGCAGCCTATCGCGAGGGCGCGGGGGCTACGAGCAGTACTTC.

The CDR3 DNA is TGCGCCAGCAGGGGGACAGGGAAGACTGAAGCTTTCTTT. Translation gives CASRGTGKTEAFF. This rearrangement joins TRBV10-2 to TRBJ1-1; the match to TRBD1 covers 9 bases. V trimming: 6 bases; J trimming: 5 bases; junction bases outside the gene matches: 4. The CDR3 length is 13 residues. Germline-derived CDR1 and CDR2 are WSHSY and SAAADI.

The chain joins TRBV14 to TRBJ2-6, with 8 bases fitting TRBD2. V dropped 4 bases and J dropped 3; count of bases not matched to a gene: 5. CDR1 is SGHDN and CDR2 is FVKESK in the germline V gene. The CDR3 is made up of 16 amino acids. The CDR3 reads CASSRRAGVGANVLTF. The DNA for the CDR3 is TGTGCCAGCAGCCGGAGAGCGGGGGTTGGGGCCAACGTCCTGACTTTC.

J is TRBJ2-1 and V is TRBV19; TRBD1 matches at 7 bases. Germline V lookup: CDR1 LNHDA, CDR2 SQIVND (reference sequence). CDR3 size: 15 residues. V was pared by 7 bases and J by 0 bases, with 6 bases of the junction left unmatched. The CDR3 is CASTADRASYNEQFF. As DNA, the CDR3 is TGTGCCAGTACCGCTGACAGGGCCTCCTACAATGAGCAGTTCTTC. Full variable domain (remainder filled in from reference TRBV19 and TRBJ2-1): DGGITQSPKYLFRKEGQNVTLSCEQNLNHDAMYWYRQDPGQGLRLIYYSQIVNDFQKGDIAEGYSVSREKKESFPLTVTSAQKNPTAFYLCASTADRASYNEQFFGPGTRLTVL.

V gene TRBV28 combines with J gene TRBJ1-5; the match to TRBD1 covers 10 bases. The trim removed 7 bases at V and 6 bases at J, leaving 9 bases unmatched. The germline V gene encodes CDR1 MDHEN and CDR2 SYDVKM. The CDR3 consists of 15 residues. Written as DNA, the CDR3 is TGTGCCAGCACCGAGGGACAGGGGAGTGGTCAGCCCCAGCATTTT. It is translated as CASTEGQGSGQPQHF. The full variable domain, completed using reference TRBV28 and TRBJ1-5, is DVKVTQSSRYLVKRTGEKVFLECVQDMDHENMFWYRQDPGLGLRLIYFSYDVKMKEKGDIPEGYSVSREKKERFSLILESASTNQTSMYLCASTEGQGSGQPQHFGDGTRLSIL.